This T cell receptor beta chain was retrieved from a study of technical replicates of blood from a few donors. The CDR3 contains 18 residues. The junction had 13 bases not matched to a gene; V was cut back by 2 bases and J by 2 bases. Germline V gene sequence: CDR1 SGHRS, CDR2 YFSETQ. The repertoire was sequenced with immunoSEQ multiplex PCR; TCRdb's copy has only in-frame clones and lacks some. The sample contains tens of thousands of clones, 95% to 96% of which appear only once. The sequence was obtained from a human donor in good health. V is TRBV5-1 and J is TRBJ2-7, with 10 bases matching TRBD2. Sequencing was done on a sample of T cells isolated from PBMCs. CDR3 residues: CASSLGPAGGPEPYEQYF. For the CDR3, the DNA is TGCGCCAGCAGCTTAGGCCCAGCGGGAGGGCCGGAGCCCTACGAGCAGTACTTC.